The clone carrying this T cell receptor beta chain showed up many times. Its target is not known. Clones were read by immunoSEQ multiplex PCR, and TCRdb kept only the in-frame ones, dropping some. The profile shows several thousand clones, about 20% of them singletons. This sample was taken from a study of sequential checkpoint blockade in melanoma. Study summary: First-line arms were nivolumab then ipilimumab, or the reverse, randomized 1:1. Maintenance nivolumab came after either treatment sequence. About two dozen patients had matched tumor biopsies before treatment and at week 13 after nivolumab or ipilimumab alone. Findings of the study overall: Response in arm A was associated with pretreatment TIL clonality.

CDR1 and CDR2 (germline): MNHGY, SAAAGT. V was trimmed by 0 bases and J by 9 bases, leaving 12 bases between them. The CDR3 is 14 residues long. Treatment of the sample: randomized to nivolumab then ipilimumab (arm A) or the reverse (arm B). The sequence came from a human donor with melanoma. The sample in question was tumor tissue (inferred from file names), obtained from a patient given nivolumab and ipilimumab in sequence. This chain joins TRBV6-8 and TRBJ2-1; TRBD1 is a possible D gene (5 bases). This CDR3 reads CASSYSGRVIEQFF. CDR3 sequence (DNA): TGTGCCAGCAGTTACTCTGGCAGGGTAATTGAGCAGTTCTTC.